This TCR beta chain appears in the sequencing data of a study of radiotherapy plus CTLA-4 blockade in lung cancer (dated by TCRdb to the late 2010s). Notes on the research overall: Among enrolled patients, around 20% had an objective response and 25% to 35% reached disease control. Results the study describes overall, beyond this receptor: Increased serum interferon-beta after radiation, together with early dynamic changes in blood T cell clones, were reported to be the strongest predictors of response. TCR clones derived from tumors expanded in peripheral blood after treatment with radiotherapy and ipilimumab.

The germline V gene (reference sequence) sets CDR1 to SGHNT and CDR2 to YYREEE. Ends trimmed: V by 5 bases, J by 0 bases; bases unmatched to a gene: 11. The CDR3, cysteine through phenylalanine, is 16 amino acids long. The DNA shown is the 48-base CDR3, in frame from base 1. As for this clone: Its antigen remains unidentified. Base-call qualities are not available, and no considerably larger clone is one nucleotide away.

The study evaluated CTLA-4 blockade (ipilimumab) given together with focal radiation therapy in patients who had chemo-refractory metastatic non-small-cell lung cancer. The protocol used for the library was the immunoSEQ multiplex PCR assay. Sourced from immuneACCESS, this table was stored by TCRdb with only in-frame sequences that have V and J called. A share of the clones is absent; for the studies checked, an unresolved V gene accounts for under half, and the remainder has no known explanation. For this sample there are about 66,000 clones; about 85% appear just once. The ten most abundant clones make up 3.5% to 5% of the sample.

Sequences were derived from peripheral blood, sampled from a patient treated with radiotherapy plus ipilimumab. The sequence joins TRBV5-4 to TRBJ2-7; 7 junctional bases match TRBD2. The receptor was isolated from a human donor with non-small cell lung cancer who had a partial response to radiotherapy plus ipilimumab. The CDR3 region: CASSSPGLLSSYEQYF. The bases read TGTGCCAGCAGTTCACCGGGACTATTGAGCTCCTACGAGCAGTACTTC.